These 21 T cell receptor beta chains share one sample of origin, sequenced in a study of T cells in Graves' hyperthyroidism and ophthalmopathy. The CDR3 regions of TCR beta were amplified from RNA transcripts. A first-round RT-PCR of the TCR CDR3 used the HTBI primer set. TCRdb redid the calling of the multiplex PCR reads with MiXCR, one entry per CDR3 protein. The repertoire has about 620,000 distinct CDR3 sequences, around 15% of them found once; the top ten carry around 3.9%. Material for sequencing was blood. The receptors come from a woman in her twenties or thirties with Graves' hyperthyroidism.

As regards this clonotype: One end of the junction fails to match germline, which may point to a read error. The J gene is TRBJ2-2, the V gene TRBV27; 12 positions match TRBD2. CDR3 length equals 19 residues. The germline gives CDR1 MNHEY, CDR2 SMNVEV (reference sequence). CDR3 in DNA: TGTGCCAGCACTCTGGCTAGCGGGAGGGCCAGGATTGGCACCGGGGAGCTGTTTTTC. It translates to CASTLASGRARIGTGELFF.

With regard to this clonotype: A single base separates this from a much larger clone, so it may be a read error. The chain joins TRBV7-6 to TRBJ1-5; maybe TRBD1 (5 bases). Germline lookup yields CDR1 SGHVS and CDR2 FNYEAQ. This CDR3 is built from 14 residues. Trimming stripped 5 bases from V and 2 bases from J, with 10 bases between. The CDR3, as DNA: TGTGCCAGCAGCCAAGGGGCCGGCAATCAGCCCCAGCATTTT. This codes for CASSQGAGNQPQHF.

Many counts were recorded for this clonotype. The chain uses TRBV6-1 and TRBJ1-1; 7 bases agree with TRBD1. The CDR3 contains 14 residues. Germline V gene lookup returns CDR1 MNHNS and CDR2 SASEGT. Unmatched junction bases numbered 7, after V lost 8 bases and J lost 1 base. This CDR3 reads CASLHRTGNTEAFF. In nucleotides, the CDR3 is TGTGCCAGCCTTCATCGGACAGGGAACACTGAAGCTTTCTTT.

This clonotype has at least ten counts. This sequence joins TRBV7-9 and TRBJ2-5; 8 bases map to TRBD2. The length of the CDR3 is 13 residues. Germline V gene lookup returns CDR1 SEHNR and CDR2 FQNEAQ (reference sequence). J lost 3 bases, V lost 5 bases, and 2 bases had no gene match. This CDR3 reads CASSQGLEETQYF. The CDR3 DNA is TGTGCCAGCAGCCAGGGACTAGAAGAGACCCAGTACTTC.

Comments on this clonotype: One end of the junction is discordant with germline, which a read error may explain. The chain links TRBV12-3 or TRBV12-4 to TRBJ2-1; no firm D call. This CDR3 has 13 residues. The CDR3 DNA is TGTGCCATCAGTGATGGCGCATACGATGAGCAGTTCTTC. This codes for CAISDGAYDEQFF.

This clonotype was detected many times. The gene calls are TRBV12-3 or TRBV12-4 and TRBJ2-7; possibly TRBD1 for D (6 bases). Trimming shortened V by 5 bases and J by 6 bases, and 17 bases separated the two germline ends. The CDR3 spans 14 residues. CDR3 sequence: CASSSNYKGGEQYF. As DNA, the CDR3 is TGTGCCAGCAGTAGCAATTATAAAGGGGGCGAGCAGTACTTC.

This clonotype has a count of ten or more. This chain uses TRBV20-1 with TRBJ1-2, with a tentative D call TRBD1 (5 bases). V was trimmed by 0 bases and J by 2 bases, leaving 10 bases between them. Germline CDR1 DFQATT, CDR2 SNEGSKA (reference sequence). The CDR3 contains 14 residues. The CDR3, as DNA: TGCAGTGCTAGAGACAGCACAGGAAACTATGGCTACACCTTC. Translation: CSARDSTGNYGYTF.

In its sample, this clonotype was seen many times. The chain recombines TRBV28 with TRBJ1-4; D not certain. The germline V and J ends were trimmed by 6 bases and 4 bases, with 9 bases remaining between them. Per germline, CDR1 MDHEN and CDR2 SYDVKM. The CDR3 covers 13 residues. CDR3 amino acids: CASRSGSNEKLFF. CDR3 DNA: TGTGCCAGCAGAAGTGGAAGTAATGAAAAACTGTTTTTT.

Regarding this clonotype: It may be a read error: a sequence one base away is much more abundant. This chain connects TRBV3-1 to TRBJ2-7; 9 nucleotides agree with TRBD2. V lost 1 base and J lost 3; bases outside the gene matches: 4. Germline-derived CDR1 and CDR2 are LGHDT and YNNKEL (reference sequence). The CDR3 sequence is 15 residues long. Here the CDR3 reads CASSQGLAEVYEQYF. CDR3 coding DNA: TGTGCCAGCAGCCAAGGACTAGCGGAAGTCTACGAGCAGTACTTC.

This chain links TRBV6-1 with TRBJ2-1, with a weak D call TRBD2 (8 bases). CDR1 is MNHNS and CDR2 is SASEGT in the germline V gene. V was cut by 5 bases and J by 7 bases, with 21 bases left in between. The CDR3 covers 16 residues. This CDR3 reads CASSRAGARGFNEQFF. In DNA, the CDR3 is TGTGCCAGCAGTCGAGCGGGAGCCAGGGGGTTTAATGAGCAGTTCTTC.

This clonotype was seen a few times. The chain is built from TRBV27 and TRBJ2-7; D not certain. Germline CDR1 and CDR2: MNHEY and SMNVEV (reference sequence). This CDR3 contains 14 residues. V shed 3 bases and J shed 5 bases, with 14 bases lying between them. Here the CDR3 DNA reads TGTGCCAGCAGTTTGGGTCTGTACGGAAACGAGCAGTACTTC. Encoded protein: CASSLGLYGNEQYF.

V and J are TRBV27 and TRBJ1-5; D ambiguous. The CDR3 loop spans 13 amino acids. Germline CDR1 is MNHEY and CDR2 is SMNVEV (reference sequence). V was shortened by 6 bases and J by 0 bases, with 6 bases between the two germline ends. The CDR3 sequence: CASRGNSNQPQHF. In DNA form, the CDR3 reads TGTGCCAGCAGGGGGAATAGCAATCAGCCCCAGCATTTT.

This clonotype occurred a few times. The chain links TRBV11-2 to TRBJ2-1; D ambiguous. Germline CDR1 reads SGHAT; CDR2 reads FQNNGV. The CDR3 spans 15 residues. V shed 0 bases and J shed 5 bases, with 11 bases lying between them. For the CDR3, the DNA is TGTGCCAGCAGCTTAGATGTAGGAGCGAACAATGAGCAGTTCTTC. It codes for CASSLDVGANNEQFF.

This clonotype was seen repeatedly, ten times or more. V is TRBV6-1 and J is TRBJ2-5, with D unclear. V lost 6 bases, J lost 1 base, and 12 bases lay in between. Germline V gives CDR1 MNHNS, CDR2 SASEGT. This CDR3 is built from 14 residues. The CDR3 DNA follows: TGTGCCAGCAGGAAACAGACAACCCAAGAGACCCAGTACTTC. Translation: CASRKQTTQETQYF.

In this sample, this clonotype turned up many times. The chain recombines TRBV28 with TRBJ2-1; tentative D call: TRBD2 (6 bases). Germline V gene data show CDR1 as MDHEN and CDR2 as SYDVKM. V lost 6 bases to trimming and J lost 4 bases, with 16 bases between them. This CDR3 region has 15 residues. The CDR3 loop is CASSPTSLSYNEQFF. CDR3 DNA sequence: TGTGCCAGCAGCCCTACTAGCTTGTCTTACAATGAGCAGTTCTTC. The variable domain in full, with the rest retrieved from reference TRBV28 and TRBJ2-1, is DVKVTQSSRYLVKRTGEKVFLECVQDMDHENMFWYRQDPGLGLRLIYFSYDVKMKEKGDIPEGYSVSREKKERFSLILESASTNQTSMYLCASSPTSLSYNEQFFGPGTRLTVL.

At least ten counts were recorded for this clonotype. This sequence joins TRBV12-3 or TRBV12-4 and TRBJ2-1, with 10 bases fitting TRBD1. The ends lost 9 bases at V and 6 bases at J; junction bases unmatched: 11. The CDR3 sequence is 15 residues long. The CDR3 sequence: CASRRQGASPNEQFF. In DNA form, the CDR3 reads TGTGCCAGTCGCCGACAGGGGGCGAGCCCCAATGAGCAGTTCTTC.

This rearrangement joins TRBV5-1 to TRBJ2-1, with a possible D match to TRBD2 (5 bases). Germline V gene lookup returns CDR1 SGHRS and CDR2 YFSETQ. This CDR3 contains 15 residues. The V gene lost 6 bases and the J gene lost 0 bases, with 13 bases spanning the gap. The CDR3 DNA sequence: TGCGCCAGCAAATTAGCGCTGAACTCCTACAATGAGCAGTTCTTC. Protein product: CASKLALNSYNEQFF. The complete variable domain, with remaining parts taken from reference TRBV5-1 and TRBJ2-1, reads KAGVTQTPRYLIKTRGQQVTLSCSPISGHRSVSWYQQTPGQGLQFLFEYFSETQRNKGNFPGRFSGRQFSNSRSEMNVSTLELGDSALYLCASKLALNSYNEQFFGPGTRLTVL.

Concerning this clonotype: Just one base apart from a much larger clone, this may be a read error. The rearrangement uses TRBV18 and TRBJ2-1, with D unresolved. The CDR3 length is 11 residues. Looked up from germline, CDR1 is KGHSH and CDR2 is LQKENI. V lost 8 bases and J 10 bases, leaving 12 bases between the germline ends. The CDR3 sequence: CASKGESEQFF. Here the CDR3 DNA reads TGTGCCAGCAAGGGCGAGAGCGAGCAGTTCTTC.

This clonotype was seen ten or more times. This chain joins TRBV19 and TRBJ1-1; TRBD1 matches at 7 bases. V shed 7 bases and J 0 bases; nucleotides not matched to a gene: 11. Germline CDR1 and CDR2: LNHDA and SQIVND (reference sequence). The CDR3 sequence is 16 residues long. Here the CDR3 DNA reads TGTGCCAGTAATCATCGGAGACAGGGTCTGAACACTGAAGCTTTCTTT. It is translated as CASNHRRQGLNTEAFF. The whole variable domain, remainder taken from reference TRBV19 and TRBJ1-1, is DGGITQSPKYLFRKEGQNVTLSCEQNLNHDAMYWYRQDPGQGLRLIYYSQIVNDFQKGDIAEGYSVSREKKESFPLTVTSAQKNPTAFYLCASNHRRQGLNTEAFFGQGTRLTVV.

There are many counts of this clonotype. The chain carries TRBV28 and TRBJ2-5; tentatively, D is TRBD2 (6 bases). The CDR3 is made up of 14 amino acids. Deletions cut 7 bases from V and 1 base from J, with 13 bases between. Germline V gene lookup returns CDR1 MDHEN and CDR2 SYDVKM. This CDR3 reads CASNLLAGQETQYF. The CDR3 coding sequence is TGTGCCAGCAACCTACTAGCAGGCCAAGAGACCCAGTACTTC.

This clonotype was seen repeatedly, ten times or more. The rearrangement uses TRBV18 and TRBJ2-7; weak D call: TRBD1 (5 bases). The CDR3 is 15 amino acids. The germline CDR1 and CDR2 sequences are KGHSH and LQKENI. With 3 bases removed from V and 0 bases from J, the gap between germline ends came to 12 bases. The CDR3 loop is CASSPPRTSSYEQYF. The CDR3 nucleotides read TGTGCCAGCTCACCGCCACGGACAAGCTCCTACGAGCAGTACTTC. Complete variable domain (other parts from reference TRBV18 and TRBJ2-7): NAGVMQNPRHLVRRRGQEARLRCSPMKGHSHVYWYRQLPEEGLKFMVYLQKENIIDESGMPKERFSAEFPKEGPSILRIQQVVRGDSAAYFCASSPPRTSSYEQYFGPGTRLTVT.